The 3 T cell receptor beta chains presented below share a single source sample, sequenced in a study of blood T cell repertoires in COVID-19. The assay was immunoSEQ multiplex PCR, and TCRdb's table has in-frame clones only and misses some. This sample yields about 300,000 clones, of which about 85% are seen a single time; under 6% belongs to the top ten. Sequences were obtained from PBMCs or T cells enriched from blood (not recorded which). These receptors came from a woman in her 30s who had recovered from COVID-19.

The rearrangement links TRBV13 to TRBJ1-2, with TRBD1 matching 11 bases. CDR3 length equals 14 residues. V trimming: 5 bases; J trimming: 3 bases; junction bases outside the gene matches: 2. Germline CDR1 and CDR2: PRHDT and FYEKMQ (reference sequence). CDR3 sequence (DNA): TGTGCCAGCAGCCCGGGACAGGGGGACTATGGCTACACCTTC. Translation gives CASSPGQGDYGYTF.

The rearrangement joins TRBV2 to TRBJ1-2; 9 positions match TRBD1. V shed 6 bases and J 5 bases; nucleotides not matched to a gene: 7. The CDR3 loop spans 14 amino acids. The germline V gene has CDR1 SNHLY and CDR2 FYNNEI. The CDR3 nucleotides read TGTGCCAGCAGCCCGGACAGGGGAGGGTATGGCTACACCTTC. This gives the protein CASSPDRGGYGYTF.

This clone was observed a single time. The J gene is TRBJ1-1, the V gene TRBV7-2; unclear D gene. The CDR3 has 14 amino acids. The germline gives CDR1 SGHTA, CDR2 FQGNSA. V was trimmed by 1 base and J by 5 bases, leaving 11 bases between them. The CDR3 nucleotides are TGTGCCAGCAGCTTAGGCCCAGGTTGGACTGAAGCTTTCTTT. Translated, it gives CASSLGPGWTEAFF.